The entry below describes one T cell receptor (beta chain). Antigen specificity is unknown. These data come from a study of cytomegalovirus exposure and HLA in healthy donors. Study details: An early data release held tens of millions of unique TCRs from HLA-typed donors. Of around 400 genotyped donors, roughly 81% grouped in the Caucasian-associated ancestry cluster. Study results and limitations: Being indistinguishable, some V segments were excluded, TRBV6-2 and TRBV6-3 among them.

The PCR contained 60 Vbeta and 13 Jbeta primers. Authors' methods: In a later analysis, 75 million to 85 million unique TCR beta chains included roughly 11 million shared by two or more donors. Assay: immunoSEQ multiplex PCR; the TCRdb copy retains only in-frame clones and omits some. V and J calls plus clone size are reproduced from that table; the DNA served to infer D and trimming. The table includes about 270,000 clones, under 80% detected once. Germline V gene sequence: CDR1 WSHSY, CDR2 SAAADI. V shed 6 bases and J 6 bases; nucleotides not matched to a gene: 3. The CDR3 extends over 12 amino acids.

The material sequenced was PBMCs. The sequence derives from a female donor in good health and CMV-seronegative. V is TRBV10-2 and J is TRBJ2-7, with 9 bases fitting TRBD2. CDR3 sequence (DNA): TGCGCCAGCAGGGCACTAGCGGGCGAGCAGTACTTC. This encodes CASRALAGEQYF.